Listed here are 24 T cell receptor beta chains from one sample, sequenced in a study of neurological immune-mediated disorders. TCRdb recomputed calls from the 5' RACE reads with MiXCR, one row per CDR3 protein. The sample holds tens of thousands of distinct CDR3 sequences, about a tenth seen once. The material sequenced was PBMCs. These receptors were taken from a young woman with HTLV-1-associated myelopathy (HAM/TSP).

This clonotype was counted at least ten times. CDR3 nucleotides: TGCAGTGCTAGAACGGGTCCGGATCCATATAATTCACCCCTCCACTTT. Translating it yields CSARTGPDPYNSPLHF. The V gene is TRBV20-1, the J gene TRBJ1-6; D remains ambiguous. The CDR3 is made up of 16 amino acids. Germline V gene sequence: CDR1 DFQATT, CDR2 SNEGSKA (reference sequence). V lost 2 bases and J 4 bases, leaving 15 bases between the germline ends.

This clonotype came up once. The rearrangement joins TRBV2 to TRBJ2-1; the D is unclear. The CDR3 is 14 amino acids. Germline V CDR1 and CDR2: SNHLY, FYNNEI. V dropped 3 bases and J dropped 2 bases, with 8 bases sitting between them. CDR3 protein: CASSELYAYNEQFF. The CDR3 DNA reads TGTGCCAGCAGTGAGTTGTATGCCTACAATGAGCAGTTCTTC.

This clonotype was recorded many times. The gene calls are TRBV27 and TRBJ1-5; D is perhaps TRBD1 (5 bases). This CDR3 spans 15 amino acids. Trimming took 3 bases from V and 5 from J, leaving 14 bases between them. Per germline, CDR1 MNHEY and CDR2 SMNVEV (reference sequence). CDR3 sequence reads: CASSLKGLYYQPQHF. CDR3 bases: TGTGCCAGCAGTTTGAAGGGGCTCTACTATCAGCCCCAGCATTTT.

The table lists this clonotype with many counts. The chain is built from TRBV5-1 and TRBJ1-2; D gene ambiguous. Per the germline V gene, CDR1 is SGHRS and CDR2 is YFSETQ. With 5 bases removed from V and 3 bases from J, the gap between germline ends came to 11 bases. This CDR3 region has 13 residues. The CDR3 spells CASRDQVDYGYTF. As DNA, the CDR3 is TGCGCCAGCAGGGACCAGGTGGACTATGGCTACACCTTC.

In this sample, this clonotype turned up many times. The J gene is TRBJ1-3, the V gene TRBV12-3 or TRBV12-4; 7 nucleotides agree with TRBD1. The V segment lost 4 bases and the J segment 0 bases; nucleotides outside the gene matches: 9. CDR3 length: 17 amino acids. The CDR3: CASSYAGTALSGNTIYF. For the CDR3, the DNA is TGTGCCAGCAGTTACGCAGGGACAGCCCTCTCTGGAAACACCATATATTTT.

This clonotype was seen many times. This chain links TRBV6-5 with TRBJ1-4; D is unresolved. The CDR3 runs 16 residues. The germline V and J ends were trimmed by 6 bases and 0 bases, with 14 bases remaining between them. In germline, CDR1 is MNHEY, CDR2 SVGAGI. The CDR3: CASRRRKEATNEKLFF. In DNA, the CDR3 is TGTGCCAGCAGACGCCGTAAGGAAGCAACTAATGAAAAACTGTTTTTT.

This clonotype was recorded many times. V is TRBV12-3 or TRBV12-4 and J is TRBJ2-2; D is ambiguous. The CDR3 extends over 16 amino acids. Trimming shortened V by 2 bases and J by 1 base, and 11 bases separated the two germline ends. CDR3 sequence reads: CASSLIRTLNTGELFF. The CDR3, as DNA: TGTGCCAGCAGTTTAATTCGAACACTGAACACCGGGGAGCTGTTTTTT.

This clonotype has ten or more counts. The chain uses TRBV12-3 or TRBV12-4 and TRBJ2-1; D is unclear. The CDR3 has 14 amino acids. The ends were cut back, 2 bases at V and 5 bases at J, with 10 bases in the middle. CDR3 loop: CASSLNSRNNEQFF. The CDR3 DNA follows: TGTGCCAGCAGTTTAAACAGCAGGAACAATGAGCAGTTCTTC.

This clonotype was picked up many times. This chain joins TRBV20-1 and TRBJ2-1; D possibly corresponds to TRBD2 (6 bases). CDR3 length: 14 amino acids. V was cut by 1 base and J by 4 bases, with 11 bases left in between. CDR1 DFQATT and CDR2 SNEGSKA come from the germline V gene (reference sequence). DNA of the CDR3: TGCAGTGCTAGAGGGCGGGGAAATTACAATGAGCAGTTCTTC. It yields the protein CSARGRGNYNEQFF.

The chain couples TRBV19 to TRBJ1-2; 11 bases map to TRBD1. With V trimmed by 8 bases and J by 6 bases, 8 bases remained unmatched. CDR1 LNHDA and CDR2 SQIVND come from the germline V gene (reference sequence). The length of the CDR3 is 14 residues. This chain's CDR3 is CASRRTGGVHGYTF. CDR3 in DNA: TGTGCCAGTCGCCGGACAGGGGGCGTCCATGGCTACACCTTC.

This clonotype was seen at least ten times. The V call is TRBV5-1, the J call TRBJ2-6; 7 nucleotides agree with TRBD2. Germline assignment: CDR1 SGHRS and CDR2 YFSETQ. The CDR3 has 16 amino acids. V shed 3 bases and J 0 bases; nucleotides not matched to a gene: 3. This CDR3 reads CASSSGGFSGANVLTF. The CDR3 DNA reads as TGCGCCAGCAGCTCCGGGGGGTTCTCTGGGGCCAACGTCCTGACTTTC.

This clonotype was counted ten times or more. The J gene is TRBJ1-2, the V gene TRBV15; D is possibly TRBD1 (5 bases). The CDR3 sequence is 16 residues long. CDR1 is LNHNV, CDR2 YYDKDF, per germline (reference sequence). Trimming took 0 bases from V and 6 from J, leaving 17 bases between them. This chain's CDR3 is CATSRDLWGVENGYTF. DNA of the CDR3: TGTGCCACCAGCAGAGATCTATGGGGGGTTGAGAATGGCTACACCTTC.

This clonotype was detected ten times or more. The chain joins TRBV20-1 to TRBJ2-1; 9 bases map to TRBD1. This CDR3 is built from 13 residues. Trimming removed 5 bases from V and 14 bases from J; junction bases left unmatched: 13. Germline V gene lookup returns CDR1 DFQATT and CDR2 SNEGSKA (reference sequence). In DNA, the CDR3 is TGCAGTGCTTCTCGATCAAACCGGGACAGGGAGTTCTTC. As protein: CSASRSNRDREFF.

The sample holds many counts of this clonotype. The CDR3, as DNA: TGCGCCAGCAGCGGGGCCTCGGCGGGGACTAACTATGGCTACACCTTC. It translates to CASSGASAGTNYGYTF. The chain is built from TRBV5-1 and TRBJ1-2; D possibly corresponds to TRBD1 (5 bases). The V gene's germline CDR1 is SGHRS and CDR2 YFSETQ. This CDR3 has 16 residues. V was pared by 4 bases and J by 0 bases, with 16 bases between.

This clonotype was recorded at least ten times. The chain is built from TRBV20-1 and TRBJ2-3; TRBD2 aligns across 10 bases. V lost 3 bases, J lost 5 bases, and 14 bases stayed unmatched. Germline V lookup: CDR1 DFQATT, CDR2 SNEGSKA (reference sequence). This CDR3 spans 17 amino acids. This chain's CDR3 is CSASIPKRGGRVDTQYF. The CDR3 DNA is TGCAGTGCTAGTATTCCCAAGCGGGGGGGCCGGGTAGATACGCAGTATTTT.

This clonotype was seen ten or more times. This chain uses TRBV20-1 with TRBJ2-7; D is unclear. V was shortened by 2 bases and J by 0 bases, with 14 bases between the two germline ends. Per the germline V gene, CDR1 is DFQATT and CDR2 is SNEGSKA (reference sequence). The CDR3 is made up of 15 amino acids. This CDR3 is CSARSWQRRSYEQYF. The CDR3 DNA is TGCAGTGCTAGATCCTGGCAGAGACGCTCCTACGAGCAGTACTTC.

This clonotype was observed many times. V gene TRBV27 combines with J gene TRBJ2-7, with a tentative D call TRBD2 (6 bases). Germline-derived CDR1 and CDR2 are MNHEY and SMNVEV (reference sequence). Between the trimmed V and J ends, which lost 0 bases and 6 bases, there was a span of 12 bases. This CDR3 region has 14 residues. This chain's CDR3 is CASSLSGGGGEQYF. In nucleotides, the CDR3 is TGTGCCAGCAGTTTATCGGGGGGAGGAGGCGAGCAGTACTTC.

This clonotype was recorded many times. CDR3 residues: CSASGVTNNEQFF. As DNA, the CDR3 is TGCAGTGCTAGTGGGGTGACTAACAATGAGCAGTTCTTC. The chain links TRBV20-1 to TRBJ2-1, with D possibly TRBD2 on 5 matching bases. This CDR3 spans 13 amino acids. Trimming took 3 bases from V and 5 from J, leaving 11 bases between them. Per the germline V gene, CDR1 is DFQATT and CDR2 is SNEGSKA (reference sequence).

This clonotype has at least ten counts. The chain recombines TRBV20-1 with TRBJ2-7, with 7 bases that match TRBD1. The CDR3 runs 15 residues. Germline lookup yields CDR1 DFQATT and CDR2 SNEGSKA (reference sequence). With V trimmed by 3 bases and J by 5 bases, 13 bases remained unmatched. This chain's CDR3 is CSASSYEGQSDEQYF. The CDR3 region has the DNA TGCAGTGCTAGTAGTTACGAGGGACAGTCCGACGAGCAGTACTTC.

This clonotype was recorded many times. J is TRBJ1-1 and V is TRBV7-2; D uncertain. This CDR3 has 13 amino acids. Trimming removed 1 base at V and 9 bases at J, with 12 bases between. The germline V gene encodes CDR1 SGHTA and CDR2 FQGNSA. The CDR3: CASSLERGRQAFF. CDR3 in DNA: TGTGCCAGCAGCTTAGAACGAGGGAGACAAGCTTTCTTT.

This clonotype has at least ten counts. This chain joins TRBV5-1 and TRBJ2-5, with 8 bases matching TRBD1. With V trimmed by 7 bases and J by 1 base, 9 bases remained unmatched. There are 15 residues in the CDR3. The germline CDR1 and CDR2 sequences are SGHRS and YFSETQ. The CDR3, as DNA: TGCGCCAGCGGAACGGGACAGGTCTTCCAAGAGACCCAGTACTTC. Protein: CASGTGQVFQETQYF.

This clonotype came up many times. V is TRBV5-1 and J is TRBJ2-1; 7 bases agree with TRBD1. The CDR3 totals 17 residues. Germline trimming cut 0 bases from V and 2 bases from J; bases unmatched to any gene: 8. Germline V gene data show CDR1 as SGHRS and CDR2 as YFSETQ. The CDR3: CASSLGEGQLPYNEQFF. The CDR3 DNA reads TGCGCCAGCAGCTTGGGTGAGGGACAGCTCCCCTACAATGAGCAGTTCTTC.

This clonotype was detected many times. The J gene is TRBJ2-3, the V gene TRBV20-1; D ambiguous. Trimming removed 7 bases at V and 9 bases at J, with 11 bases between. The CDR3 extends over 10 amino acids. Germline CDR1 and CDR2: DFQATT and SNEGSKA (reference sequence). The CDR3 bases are TGCAGTGGTGGGTCGTCGACGCAGTATTTT. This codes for CSGGSSTQYF.

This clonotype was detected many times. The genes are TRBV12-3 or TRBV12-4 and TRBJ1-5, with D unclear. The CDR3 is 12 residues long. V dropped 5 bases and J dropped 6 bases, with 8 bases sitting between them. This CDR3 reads CASSDRFQPQHF. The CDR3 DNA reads TGTGCCAGCAGTGATAGGTTTCAGCCCCAGCATTTT.